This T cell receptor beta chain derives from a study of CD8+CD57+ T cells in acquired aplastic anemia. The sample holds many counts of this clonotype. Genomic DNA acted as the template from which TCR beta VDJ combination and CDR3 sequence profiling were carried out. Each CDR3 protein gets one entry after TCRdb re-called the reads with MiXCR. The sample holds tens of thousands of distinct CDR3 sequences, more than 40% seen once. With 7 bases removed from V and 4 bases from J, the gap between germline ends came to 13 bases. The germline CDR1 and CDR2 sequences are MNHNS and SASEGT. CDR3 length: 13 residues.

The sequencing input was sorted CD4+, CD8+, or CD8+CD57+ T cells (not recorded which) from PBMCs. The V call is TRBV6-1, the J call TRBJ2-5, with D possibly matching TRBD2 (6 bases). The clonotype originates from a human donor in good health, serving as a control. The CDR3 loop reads CASIDSGGETQYF. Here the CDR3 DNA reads TGTGCCAGCATCGACTCCGGGGGAGAGACCCAGTACTTC.